This T cell receptor beta chain is from a study of T cell responses to AZD1222 COVID-19 vaccine. Points on this clone: Its antigen is not known.

Overall study findings and caveats: A mostly white British donor set with more females was recruited, and clonal diversity was possibly underestimated. The study found Spike-specific TCR breadth and depth rose after two AZD1222 doses. Only a handful of people who got AZD1222 tested seropositive at baseline.

Clones were read by immunoSEQ multiplex PCR, and TCRdb kept only the in-frame ones, dropping some. The top ten hold approximately 7% of the sample, which has under 40,000 clones, 70% to 90% seen once. V lost 7 bases, J lost 4 bases, and 12 bases stayed unmatched. CDR1 is SGHTA, CDR2 FQGNSA, per germline. The CDR3 spans 15 residues. This chain joins TRBV7-2 and TRBJ2-7; 8 nucleotides align to TRBD2. The TCR comes from an adult in good health. Sequenced material: peripheral blood, taken on day 0 of AZD1222 vaccination. The CDR3 protein is CASTLGGLAQYEQYF. As DNA, the CDR3 is TGTGCCAGCACCCTAGGAGGACTAGCACAATACGAGCAGTACTTC. The complete variable domain, with remaining parts taken from reference TRBV7-2 and TRBJ2-7, reads GAGVSQSPSNKVTEKGKDVELRCDPISGHTALYWYRQSLGQGLEFLIYFQGNSAPDKSGLPSDRFSAERTGGSVSTLTIQRTQQEDSAVYLCASTLGGLAQYEQYFGPGTRLTVT.